This is a list of T cell receptor beta chains from one sample in a study of blood T cell repertoires in COVID-19. TCRdb's copy holds only in-frame clones and misses some; the assay was immunoSEQ multiplex PCR. The data hold roughly 25,000 clones, with approximately 90% observed a single time. Sequenced material: peripheral blood. The receptors come from a man between 65 and 80 years old with acute or convalescent COVID-19. The CDR3 runs from the conserved cysteine through the conserved F or W. The order of the fields is J gene, V gene, D gene, clone size, CDR3 DNA, CDR3 protein. A D gene is named only where the DNA matches it firmly. Expanded clones get a size class; other rows say once, few or many, or leave the size out.

J: TRBJ1-4; V: TRBV6-6; D: NA; size: NA; DNA: TGTGCCAGCAGTGGAGTGGGGCCCCCAAATGAAAAACTGTTTTTT; CDR3: CASSGVGPPNEKLFF
J: TRBJ1-1; V: TRBV2; D: TRBD1; size: NA; DNA: TGTGCCCTGCGGACAGGGCACACTGAAGCTTTCTTT; CDR3: CALRTGHTEAFF
J: TRBJ2-3; V: TRBV4-2; D: NA; size: once; DNA: TGTGCCAGCAGCCAAGATATAGGCGGAGGTAGCACAGATACGCAGTATTTT; CDR3: CASSQDIGGGSTDTQYF
J: TRBJ2-1; V: TRBV14; D: NA; size: NA; DNA: TGTGCCAGCAGCCAAGATTATAGTGAGCAGTTCTTC; CDR3: CASSQDYSEQFF
J: TRBJ1-1; V: TRBV27; D: TRBD1; size: NA; DNA: TGTGCCAGCAGTTTATTGACAGGGCGGAATACTGAAGCTTTCTTT; CDR3: CASSLLTGRNTEAFF
J: TRBJ2-2; V: TRBV10-1; D: TRBD1; size: NA; DNA: TGCGCCAGCAGTCGCTCCGGGACAGCGAACACCGGGGAGCTGTTTTTT; CDR3: CASSRSGTANTGELFF
J: TRBJ2-7; V: TRBV3-1/TRBV3-2; D: TRBD1; size: NA; DNA: TGTGCCAGCGGACAGGGATCGACCGAGCAGTACTTC; CDR3: CASGQGSTEQYF
J: TRBJ2-3; V: TRBV7-3; D: TRBD1; size: NA; DNA: TGTGCCAGCAGCTTAGGACAGGCAGGAGATACGCAGTATTTT; CDR3: CASSLGQAGDTQYF
J: TRBJ1-5; V: TRBV2; D: NA; size: NA; DNA: TGTGCCAGCAGTGAAGTAGGCAATCAGCCCCAGCATTTT; CDR3: CASSEVGNQPQHF
J: TRBJ1-4; V: TRBV6-5; D: TRBD1; size: NA; DNA: TGTGCCAGCAGGGGACAGGGGGATTTTAATGAAAAACTGTTTTTT; CDR3: CASRGQGDFNEKLFF
J: TRBJ2-4; V: TRBV3-1/TRBV3-2; D: NA; size: NA; DNA: TGTGCCAGCAGCGACTTAGGGGGTATAGCCAAAAACATTCAGTACTTC; CDR3: CASSDLGGIAKNIQYF
J: TRBJ1-6; V: TRBV28; D: NA; size: few; DNA: TGTGCCAGCAGACCACAGATTTTTAATTCACCCCTCCACTTT; CDR3: CASRPQIFNSPLHF
J: TRBJ2-7; V: TRBV18; D: TRBD2; size: NA; DNA: TGTGCCAGCTCACCCGGACTAGCGGGAGGCGAGCAGTACTTC; CDR3: CASSPGLAGGEQYF
J: TRBJ2-5; V: TRBV28; D: TRBD2; size: NA; DNA: TGTGCCACGCGGGCTATGGCGGGAGGGCAAGAGACCCAGTACTTC; CDR3: CATRAMAGGQETQYF
J: TRBJ2-2; V: TRBV19; D: NA; size: NA; DNA: TGTGCCACTTCCCTCCGGGACAGCGGGCCCGGGGAGCTGTTTTTT; CDR3: CATSLRDSGPGELFF
J: TRBJ1-2; V: TRBV3-1/TRBV3-2; D: TRBD1; size: NA; DNA: TGTGCCAGCAGCCAATGGATCCAGGGGGCGAGCTATGGCTACACCTTC; CDR3: CASSQWIQGASYGYTF
J: TRBJ1-1; V: TRBV10-3; D: TRBD1; size: NA; DNA: TGTGCCATCAGTCGATTCAGGGGGCGTGGTGGGGAGAACACTGAAGCTTTCTTT; CDR3: CAISRFRGRGGENTEAFF
J: TRBJ2-7; V: TRBV19; D: TRBD1; size: NA; DNA: TGTGCCAGTACCGGGACAGGGGTAGAGGAGCAGTACTTC; CDR3: CASTGTGVEEQYF
J: TRBJ1-2; V: TRBV6-5; D: TRBD1; size: NA; DNA: TGTGCCAGCGTTGAGGGGGCTGATGGCTACACCTTC; CDR3: CASVEGADGYTF
J: TRBJ2-3; V: TRBV7-9; D: TRBD1; size: NA; DNA: TGTGCCAGCAGCTTCGGGGACAGGGGAAGCACAGATACGCAGTATTTT; CDR3: CASSFGDRGSTDTQYF
J: TRBJ2-7; V: TRBV11-2; D: NA; size: NA; DNA: TGTGCCAGCAGCGGCGGTCAGGGGCCCTACGAGCAGTACTTC; CDR3: CASSGGQGPYEQYF
J: TRBJ1-1; V: TRBV19; D: TRBD1; size: NA; DNA: TGTGCCAGTAGTATCGGACAGGCCGGAGGGACTGAAGCTTTCTTT; CDR3: CASSIGQAGGTEAFF
J: TRBJ2-3; V: TRBV5-4; D: TRBD2; size: NA; DNA: TGTGCCAGCAGCTTGTACAGCGGGGGCACAGATACGCAGTATTTT; CDR3: CASSLYSGGTDTQYF
J: TRBJ1-4; V: TRBV5-8; D: NA; size: once; DNA: TGTGCCAGCAGCCGGGGTTGGACTAATGAAAAACTGTTTTTT; CDR3: CASSRGWTNEKLFF
J: TRBJ1-4; V: TRBV5-1; D: NA; size: NA; DNA: TGCGCCAGCAGCTTGGCAGGGGCGGGCAATGAAAAACTGTTTTTT; CDR3: CASSLAGAGNEKLFF
J: TRBJ2-7; V: TRBV2; D: NA; size: NA; DNA: TGTGCCAGCACCGGCAGGGGATCCCGCTCCTACGAGCAGTACTTC; CDR3: CASTGRGSRSYEQYF
J: TRBJ1-6; V: TRBV2; D: TRBD1; size: once; DNA: TGTGCCAGCAGAGAACAGGACAGGGGGAGTTCACCCCTCCACTTT; CDR3: CASREQDRGSSPLHF
J: TRBJ2-2; V: TRBV27; D: NA; size: NA; DNA: TGTGCCAGCACCCAACTCCGGGGAACTCTCAAGAACACCGGGGAGCTGTTTTTT; CDR3: CASTQLRGTLKNTGELFF
J: TRBJ1-3; V: TRBV28; D: NA; size: NA; DNA: TGTGCCAGCAGTTCGGACTCGGTGGACACCATATATTTT; CDR3: CASSSDSVDTIYF
J: TRBJ2-7; V: TRBV18; D: TRBD1; size: NA; DNA: TGTGCCAGCTCAAGTACTGGACAGGGGGCGTACGAGCAGTACTTC; CDR3: CASSSTGQGAYEQYF
J: TRBJ1-3; V: TRBV6-6; D: NA; size: NA; DNA: TGTGCCAGCCTATCAGGATCTTCTGGAAACACCATATATTTT; CDR3: CASLSGSSGNTIYF
J: TRBJ2-1; V: TRBV4-1; D: NA; size: NA; DNA: TGCGCCAGCAGCCAACTAACCCGACAGTACAATGAGCAGTTCTTC; CDR3: CASSQLTRQYNEQFF
J: TRBJ1-2; V: TRBV2; D: NA; size: NA; DNA: TGTGCCAGCAGTGTAAATGTCCGAGGAGGTGGCTACACCTTC; CDR3: CASSVNVRGGGYTF
J: TRBJ2-3; V: TRBV19; D: NA; size: NA; DNA: TGTGCCAGTAGTACCCCGACAGGTTACACAGATACGCAGTATTTT; CDR3: CASSTPTGYTDTQYF
J: TRBJ2-5; V: TRBV6-5; D: NA; size: NA; DNA: TGTGCCAGCAGCCCGACCTTTACAGGGCCCGAGACCCAGTACTTC; CDR3: CASSPTFTGPETQYF
J: TRBJ2-2; V: TRBV7-8; D: NA; size: NA; DNA: TGTGCCAGCAGCAAAGAGGCCGGGGAGCTGTTTTTT; CDR3: CASSKEAGELFF
J: TRBJ1-4; V: TRBV12-3/TRBV12-4; D: NA; size: NA; DNA: TGTGCCAGCAGTTCAAACACGCTCATGATGTTTTTT; CDR3: CASSSNTLMMFF
J: TRBJ2-6; V: TRBV5-3; D: NA; size: NA; DNA: TGTGCCAGAAGCTTGGGAGGTGGGTACGCGGCCTCTGGGGCCAACGTCCTGACTTTC; CDR3: CARSLGGGYAASGANVLTF
J: TRBJ1-2; V: TRBV30; D: NA; size: NA; DNA: TGTGCCTGGCCCAAGGGTAGACGGACATGTGGCTGCTATGGCTACACCTTC; CDR3: CAWPKGRRTCGCYGYTF
J: TRBJ2-1; V: TRBV7-8; D: NA; size: NA; DNA: TGTGCCAGCAGCTTAGGAGGGAGATCCTACAATGAGCAGTTCTTC; CDR3: CASSLGGRSYNEQFF
J: TRBJ2-2; V: TRBV14; D: TRBD1; size: NA; DNA: TGTGCCAGCAGACAGGGGGCGTACACCGGGGAGCTGTTTTTT; CDR3: CASRQGAYTGELFF
J: TRBJ2-2; V: TRBV15; D: TRBD2; size: once; DNA: TGTGCCACCAGCAGAGATTATAGCTCGGCTAGCGGGAATCCCGGGGAGCTGTTTTTT; CDR3: CATSRDYSSASGNPGELFF
J: TRBJ1-2; V: TRBV5-5; D: TRBD1; size: once; DNA: TGTGCCAGCAGCCATACAGGGGGCACTAACTATGGCTACACCTTC; CDR3: CASSHTGGTNYGYTF
J: TRBJ1-1; V: TRBV5-4; D: NA; size: NA; DNA: TGTGCCAGCAGCTTACCAGGCCAGAACACTGAAGCTTTCTTT; CDR3: CASSLPGQNTEAFF
J: TRBJ2-1; V: TRBV6-5; D: NA; size: NA; DNA: TGTGCCTCCCAATCCGGGGGTACCTACAATGAGCAGTTCTTC; CDR3: CASQSGGTYNEQFF
J: TRBJ2-3; V: TRBV5-4; D: NA; size: NA; DNA: TGTGCCAGCAGCTTCAGTCCCACAGATACGCAGTATTTT; CDR3: CASSFSPTDTQYF
J: TRBJ2-2; V: TRBV7-2; D: TRBD1; size: NA; DNA: TGTGCCAGCAGCTTAGTGTCGGGACAGGGTCCGGGCGGGGAGCTGTTTTTT; CDR3: CASSLVSGQGPGGELFF
J: TRBJ1-6; V: TRBV6-5; D: NA; size: NA; DNA: TGTGCCAGCAGTTACGAGATTTCACCCCTCCACTTT; CDR3: CASSYEISPLHF